A single sample gave rise to the 32 T cell receptor beta chains below, sequenced in a study of blood T cell repertoires in COVID-19. Measured with immunoSEQ multiplex PCR; TCRdb has only the in-frame clones, and not every one. The sample holds about 200,000 clones, roughly 86% seen once. The source material was PBMCs or T cells enriched from blood (not recorded which). These receptors all stem from a young woman with acute COVID-19.

The rearrangement links TRBV2 to TRBJ1-4; D unresolved. V lost 6 bases and J 0 bases, leaving 5 bases between the germline ends. The V gene's germline CDR1 is SNHLY and CDR2 FYNNEI. This CDR3 has 13 residues. The CDR3: CASRRTTNEKLFF. CDR3 bases: TGTGCCAGCAGGAGAACAACTAATGAAAAACTGTTTTTT.

This clone has more than one count but fewer than ten. The CDR3 loop reads CAWSGGGDQPQHF. The CDR3 bases are TGTGCCTGGAGTGGCGGGGGGGATCAGCCCCAGCATTTT. V usage is TRBV30 and J usage is TRBJ1-5, with a weak D call TRBD1 (5 bases). The CDR3 covers 13 residues. In germline, CDR1 is GTSNPN, CDR2 SVGIG (reference sequence). Trimming stripped 1 base from V and 5 bases from J, with 9 bases between.

The CDR3 region has the DNA TGTGCCAGCAGTCCCTACACCGAGGGACATGGATATGGCTACACCTTC. It encodes CASSPYTEGHGYGYTF. This chain links TRBV27 with TRBJ1-2; D might be TRBD1 (6 bases). Trimming cost V 5 bases and J 5 bases, with 21 bases left between them. The CDR3 has 16 amino acids. In germline, CDR1 is MNHEY, CDR2 SMNVEV (reference sequence).

The V call is TRBV7-2, the J call TRBJ1-1, with 8 bases fitting TRBD1. V lost 5 bases and J lost 2; bases outside the gene matches: 7. The CDR3 runs 15 residues. Germline V gene lookup returns CDR1 SGHTA and CDR2 FQGNSA. The CDR3 spells CASSPQTGDNTEAFF. The CDR3 DNA follows: TGTGCCAGCAGCCCACAGACAGGGGACAACACTGAAGCTTTCTTT.

The genes are TRBV5-5 and TRBJ2-2; 9 bases map to TRBD1. Per the germline V gene, CDR1 is SGHKS and CDR2 is YYEKEE (reference sequence). The CDR3 is made up of 18 amino acids. V dropped 3 bases and J dropped 2; count of bases not matched to a gene: 11. CDR3 coding DNA: TGTGCCAGCAGCTCCCCATCCGACAGGGGGATTAACACCGGGGAGCTGTTTTTT. This codes for CASSSPSDRGINTGELFF. The full variable domain, its missing parts supplied by reference TRBV5-5 and TRBJ2-2, is DAGVTQSPTHLIKTRGQQVTLRCSPISGHKSVSWYQQVLGQGPQFIFQYYEKEERGRGNFPDRFSARQFPNYSSELNVNALLLGDSALYLCASSSPSDRGINTGELFFGEGSRLTVL.

V gene TRBV25-1 combines with J gene TRBJ2-1; 14 bases fit TRBD2. Looked up from germline, CDR1 is MGHDK and CDR2 is SYGVNS. The ends lost 4 bases at V and 6 bases at J; junction bases unmatched: 11. This CDR3 spans 18 amino acids. CDR3: CASSAVTGTSGGVNEQFF. The CDR3 region has the DNA TGTGCCAGCAGTGCGGTAACCGGGACTAGCGGGGGCGTCAATGAGCAGTTCTTC.

This clone was seen only once. The rearrangement joins TRBV18 to TRBJ1-2; D may be TRBD1 (6 bases). The V gene's germline CDR1 is KGHSH and CDR2 LQKENI. The V end was cut by 4 bases, the J end by 2 bases, with 14 bases between. The length of the CDR3 is 15 residues. The CDR3 DNA reads TGTGCCAGCTCACACGACACGGGACAAAACTATGGCTACACCTTC. It yields the protein CASSHDTGQNYGYTF.

This clone was seen once. The J gene is TRBJ2-5, the V gene TRBV14, with D hard to call. V lost 2 bases and J lost 5, with 9 bases in between. The CDR3 covers 13 residues. The germline V gene encodes CDR1 SGHDN and CDR2 FVKESK. The CDR3 spells CASSQHAWETQYF. CDR3 DNA sequence: TGTGCCAGCAGCCAACATGCGTGGGAGACCCAGTACTTC.

V gene TRBV27 combines with J gene TRBJ1-1; D possibly corresponds to TRBD1 (5 bases). Trimming removed 2 bases at V and 7 bases at J, with 11 bases between. Germline values: CDR1 MNHEY, CDR2 SMNVEV (reference sequence). The CDR3 has 13 residues. The CDR3 region is CASSLQGWGEAFF. The DNA for the CDR3 is TGTGCCAGCAGTTTACAGGGATGGGGTGAAGCTTTCTTT.

The J gene is TRBJ2-3, the V gene TRBV5-1, with unresolved D. CDR1 and CDR2 from the germline V gene are SGHRS and YFSETQ. V was trimmed by 1 base and J by 0 bases, leaving 12 bases between them. The CDR3 is made up of 16 amino acids. The CDR3 sequence: CASSLPQRTSTDTQYF. Written as DNA, the CDR3 is TGCGCCAGCAGCTTGCCCCAGCGAACTAGCACAGATACGCAGTATTTT.

This clone was detected many times. The CDR3 reads CASSEGPSPYEQYF. Written as DNA, the CDR3 is TGCGCCAGCAGTGAGGGGCCGTCCCCCTACGAGCAGTACTTC. The V gene is TRBV10-1, the J gene TRBJ2-7; D is ambiguous. CDR3 length: 14 residues. From germline, CDR1 is WNHNN and CDR2 SYGVQD (reference sequence). V shed 2 bases and J shed 2 bases, with 10 bases lying between them.

The chain is built from TRBV5-4 and TRBJ1-1; D is unclear. The CDR3 runs 13 residues. Trimming took off 1 base at V and 3 bases at J, with 7 bases between the two ends. Germline CDR1 and CDR2: SGHNT and YYREEE (reference sequence). The CDR3 is CASSLPGDTEAFF. The CDR3 coding sequence is TGTGCCAGCAGCTTGCCGGGAGACACTGAAGCTTTCTTT.

V and J are TRBV24-1 and TRBJ2-5, with D possibly being TRBD2 (6 bases). Per germline, CDR1 KGHDR and CDR2 SFDVKD. CDR3 size: 15 residues. V shed 2 bases and J shed 0 bases, with 9 bases lying between them. The DNA of the CDR3 is TGTGCCACCAGTGATTCCACGGGGGACCAAGAGACCCAGTACTTC. Translated: CATSDSTGDQETQYF.

The chain has TRBV11-2 and TRBJ1-2; D is undetermined. From germline, CDR1 is SGHAT and CDR2 FQNNGV. The ends were cut back, 3 bases at V and 4 bases at J, with 9 bases in the middle. CDR3 length equals 13 residues. The CDR3 is CASSLTYSYGYTF. The CDR3 DNA is TGTGCCAGCAGCTTGACATACTCCTATGGCTACACCTTC.

This chain uses TRBV15 with TRBJ1-4; 7 nucleotides line up with TRBD1. CDR1 and CDR2 (germline): LNHNV, YYDKDF (reference sequence). Trimming at V came to 0 bases and at J to 3 bases, leaving 4 bases not matched to a gene. The CDR3 has 16 amino acids. CDR3 in amino acids: CATSRDRGTANEKLFF. The DNA for the CDR3 is TGTGCCACCAGCAGAGATCGGGGGACAGCTAATGAAAAACTGTTTTTT.

The V gene is TRBV12-3 or TRBV12-4, the J gene TRBJ1-2; TRBD1 matches 8 bases. V dropped 4 bases and J dropped 8; count of bases not matched to a gene: 6. This CDR3 comprises 13 residues. The CDR3 bases are TGTGCCAGCAGTTCGACAGGGGCACGAGGCTACACCTTC. Its protein is CASSSTGARGYTF.

The rearrangement uses TRBV6-5 and TRBJ2-3, with 8 bases lining up with TRBD2. Per germline, CDR1 MNHEY and CDR2 SVGAGI. The CDR3 covers 14 residues. Trimming took 6 bases from V and 2 from J; bases not matched to a gene: 4. The CDR3, as DNA: TGTGCCAGCAGCCTCGGGGGGGCCACAGATACGCAGTATTTT. Its translation is CASSLGGATDTQYF.

This clone was found once. V usage is TRBV21-1 and J usage is TRBJ1-1; the table's D gene call, TRBD1, was not cross checked with the DNA. TRBV21-1 is tagged as a pseudogene. The CDR3 contains 12 residues. Here the CDR3 reads CASSTPDREAFF. CDR3 in DNA: TGTGCCAGCAGCACCCCGGACAGAGAAGCTTTCTTT.

V usage is TRBV18 and J usage is TRBJ1-6, with D possibly matching TRBD1 (6 bases). Looked up from germline, CDR1 is KGHSH and CDR2 is LQKENI. The CDR3 sequence is 15 residues long. The V end was cut by 3 bases, the J end by 4 bases, with 10 bases between. CDR3 residues: CASSPRQEYNSPLHF. CDR3 bases: TGTGCCAGCTCACCGCGACAGGAGTATAATTCACCCCTCCACTTT.

In its sample, this clone was seen a few times. The CDR3 sequence: CASSPYFGNTGELFF. The CDR3 DNA is TGTGCCAGCAGCCCCTATTTTGGGAACACCGGGGAGCTGTTTTTT. The chain recombines TRBV9 with TRBJ2-2, with D uncertain. Trimming pared 4 bases from V and 1 base from J, leaving 11 bases between. The CDR3 covers 15 residues. In germline, CDR1 is SGDLS, CDR2 YYNGEE.

The chain uses TRBV5-1 and TRBJ2-1, with a possible D match to TRBD2 (5 bases). Deletions cut 4 bases from V and 8 bases from J, with 13 bases between. The CDR3 covers 13 residues. Per germline, CDR1 SGHRS and CDR2 YFSETQ. The CDR3 DNA is TGCGCCAGCAGCCCAGCTAGCTCGGATGAGCAGTTCTTC. Residues: CASSPASSDEQFF.

This clone was found a few times. The rearrangement uses TRBV15 and TRBJ1-2; 8 nucleotides line up with TRBD1. The CDR3 consists of 13 residues. The V and J ends lost 5 bases and 5 bases, in that order; junction bases with no gene match: 4. Germline CDR1 reads LNHNV; CDR2 reads YYDKDF (reference sequence). CDR3 coding DNA: TGTGCCACCAGCTCTGGACAGGGTTATGGCTACACCTTC. Protein product: CATSSGQGYGYTF.

The genes are TRBV30 and TRBJ1-5; the D is unclear. V was shortened by 1 base and J by 7 bases, with 11 bases between the two germline ends. CDR3 length: 13 amino acids. Germline V gives CDR1 GTSNPN, CDR2 SVGIG (reference sequence). This chain's CDR3 is CAWSDGLKQPQHF. The CDR3 DNA follows: TGTGCCTGGAGTGACGGGTTGAAACAGCCCCAGCATTTT.

The gene calls are TRBV4-1 and TRBJ1-4; no clear D gene. In germline, CDR1 is MGHRA, CDR2 YSYEKL. Trimming pared 1 base from V and 4 bases from J, leaving 13 bases between. CDR3 length: 16 residues. The CDR3: CASSQGSEGDNEKLFF. The CDR3 coding sequence is TGCGCCAGCAGCCAAGGATCGGAGGGAGATAATGAAAAACTGTTTTTT.

This chain connects TRBV5-1 to TRBJ2-2; 8 bases map to TRBD2. With 0 bases clipped from V and 1 base from J, the junction kept 2 bases outside the gene matches. CDR3 size: 16 residues. Germline V CDR1 and CDR2: SGHRS, YFSETQ. DNA for the CDR3: TGCGCCAGCAGCTTGGGTACTAGCGGGAACACCGGGGAGCTGTTTTTT. Translated, it gives CASSLGTSGNTGELFF.

The rearrangement links TRBV19 to TRBJ2-7, with 7 positions matching TRBD1. The V gene's germline CDR1 is LNHDA and CDR2 SQIVND (reference sequence). This CDR3 is built from 14 residues. The V gene end was trimmed by 0 bases and the J gene end by 4 bases; junction bases not matched to a gene: 3. CDR3 in amino acids: CASSIDGDSYEQYF. The CDR3 coding sequence is TGTGCCAGTAGTATAGACGGGGACAGTTACGAGCAGTACTTC.

V gene TRBV9 combines with J gene TRBJ2-1, with D perhaps TRBD1 (6 bases). The V gene lost 4 bases and the J gene lost 8 bases, with 16 bases spanning the gap. This CDR3 comprises 14 residues. The germline CDR1 and CDR2 sequences are SGDLS and YYNGEE. The CDR3 loop is CASSPRVEGDEQFF. The CDR3 nucleotides are TGTGCCAGCAGCCCAAGAGTAGAGGGGGATGAGCAGTTCTTC.

J is TRBJ1-1 and V is TRBV19; 7 bases match TRBD1. The CDR3 contains 14 residues. The germline V gene has CDR1 LNHDA and CDR2 SQIVND (reference sequence). The junction had 6 bases not matched to a gene; V was cut back by 4 bases and J by 4 bases. CDR3 region: CASSNLTGPTEAFF. The CDR3, as DNA: TGTGCCAGTAGTAACCTGACAGGGCCCACTGAAGCTTTCTTT. The full variable domain, its missing parts supplied by reference TRBV19 and TRBJ1-1, is DGGITQSPKYLFRKEGQNVTLSCEQNLNHDAMYWYRQDPGQGLRLIYYSQIVNDFQKGDIAEGYSVSREKKESFPLTVTSAQKNPTAFYLCASSNLTGPTEAFFGQGTRLTVV.

The V and J genes are TRBV29-1 and TRBJ1-1, with D maybe TRBD1 (6 bases). The germline gives CDR1 SQVTM, CDR2 ANQGSEA. The CDR3 sequence is 14 residues long. V was shortened by 3 bases and J by 10 bases, with 21 bases between the two germline ends. This CDR3 is CSVEYRVGDLGAFF. The CDR3 DNA sequence: TGCAGCGTTGAGTACAGGGTGGGAGACTTAGGAGCTTTCTTT. Full variable domain (missing parts from reference TRBV29-1 and TRBJ1-1): SAVISQKPSRDICQRGTSLTIQCQVDSQVTMMFWYRQQPGQSLTLIATANQGSEATYESGFVIDKFPISRPNLTFSTLTVSNMSPEDSSIYLCSVEYRVGDLGAFFGQGTRLTVV.

V is TRBV15 and J is TRBJ2-7; 10 bases match TRBD1. The length of the CDR3 is 15 residues. Germline V gene data show CDR1 as LNHNV and CDR2 as YYDKDF (reference sequence). Trimming cost V 3 bases and J 6 bases; bases outside gene matches: 8. CDR3 residues: CATSREGTGEGEQYF. Written as DNA, the CDR3 is TGTGCCACCAGCAGGGAGGGGACAGGGGAAGGCGAGCAGTACTTC. The variable domain in full, completed from reference TRBV15 and TRBJ2-7, reads DAMVIQNPRYQVTQFGKPVTLSCSQTLNHNVMYWYQQKSSQAPKLLFHYYDKDFNNEADTPDNFQSRRPNTSFCFLDIRSPGLGDTAMYLCATSREGTGEGEQYFGPGTRLTVT.

The V call is TRBV11-2, the J call TRBJ1-1; 9 nucleotides match TRBD1. Looked up from germline, CDR1 is SGHAT and CDR2 is FQNNGV. The CDR3 has 14 residues. The trim removed 5 bases at V and 4 bases at J, leaving 5 bases unmatched. The CDR3 DNA sequence: TGTGCCAGCAGCCCGGGACAGGGCATCACTGAAGCTTTCTTT. As protein: CASSPGQGITEAFF.

This chain uses TRBV9 with TRBJ2-1; D is possibly TRBD1 (5 bases). The CDR3 consists of 16 residues. Germline assignment: CDR1 SGDLS and CDR2 YYNGEE. Deletions cut 0 bases from V and 3 bases from J, with 13 bases between. The DNA of the CDR3 is TGTGCCAGCAGCGTAGGAAGGCAGGGTAACTACAATGAGCAGTTCTTC. It encodes CASSVGRQGNYNEQFF. Using reference TRBV9 and TRBJ2-1 for the parts outside the CDR3, the full variable domain is DSGVTQTPKHLITATGQRVTLRCSPRSGDLSVYWYQQSLDQGLQFLIQYYNGEERAKGNILERFSAQQFPDLHSELNLSSLELGDSALYFCASSVGRQGNYNEQFFGPGTRLTVL.